Each of the 2 T cell receptor beta chains below was sequenced from the same sample in a study of cytomegalovirus exposure and HLA in healthy donors. 13 Jbeta primers and 60 Vbeta primers were used for the PCR. The assay was immunoSEQ multiplex PCR, and TCRdb's table has in-frame clones only and misses some. The sample holds 190,000 or so clones, around 74% seen once. Sequenced input: PBMCs. These receptors originate from a girl between 10 and 17 years old in good health and CMV-seropositive.

This clone appeared a single time. The chain is built from TRBV19 and TRBJ1-5; 10 bases agree with TRBD1. The CDR3 contains 16 residues. The J segment lost 9 bases and the V segment lost 2 bases, leaving 10 bases of the junction unmatched. CDR1 and CDR2 from the germline V gene are LNHDA and SQIVND (reference sequence). The CDR3 loop reads CASSIQGQGPGGPQHF. CDR3 sequence (DNA): TGTGCCAGTAGTATACAGGGACAGGGGCCTGGGGGGCCCCAGCATTTT. Based on the CDR3 plus reference TRBV19 and TRBJ1-5, the full variable domain is DGGITQSPKYLFRKEGQNVTLSCEQNLNHDAMYWYRQDPGQGLRLIYYSQIVNDFQKGDIAEGYSVSREKKESFPLTVTSAQKNPTAFYLCASSIQGQGPGGPQHFGDGTRLSIL.

The rearrangement links TRBV4-2 to TRBJ2-3; D perhaps matches TRBD1 (5 bases). The CDR3 loop spans 14 amino acids. Germline lookup yields CDR1 LGHNA and CDR2 YNFKEQ. The V end lost 0 bases, the J end lost 6 bases, and 10 bases lay between the germline ends. Here the CDR3 reads CASSQDKGRDTQYF. In nucleotides, the CDR3 is TGTGCCAGCAGCCAAGATAAGGGGCGGGATACGCAGTATTTT.